This T cell receptor (beta chain) appears in the sequencing data of a study of shared clonotypes between healthy human individuals. Study observations and caveats: Relative to memory subsets, naive subsets generally showed larger estimated richness.

TCRdb's copy holds only in-frame clones and misses some; the assay was immunoSEQ multiplex PCR. The table lists about 2,200,000 clones, 85% to 95% of them singletons. Germline CDR1 and CDR2: SGHNT and YENEEA. The germline V and J ends were trimmed by 3 bases and 7 bases, with 11 bases remaining between them. CDR3 length: 13 amino acids. In the naive CD8 group, cells lacked CD45RO and were positively selected for CCR7, so terminally differentiated effector memory CD45RA+ cells were left out. This clone was seen just once. What it binds is not known. The sequenced sample consisted of naive CD8+ T cells from PBMCs. The source is a man aged 18 to 30 in good health. Some clones in this sample may be carry-over from other donors' samples. This chain connects TRBV11-3 to TRBJ2-3; D is undetermined. The CDR3: CASSFSEGNTQYF. The CDR3 bases are TGTGCCAGCAGCTTTTCTGAAGGAAATACGCAGTATTTT.